This T cell receptor beta chain derives from a study of cytomegalovirus exposure and HLA in healthy donors. The germline V gene has CDR1 SNHLY and CDR2 FYNNEI. This CDR3 contains 13 residues. V was cut by 5 bases and J by 5 bases, with 13 bases left in between. PCR was performed using 60 Vbeta and 13 Jbeta primers. The assay was immunoSEQ multiplex PCR, and TCRdb's table has in-frame clones only and misses some. The sample includes some 120,000 clones, 80% of them seen just once. This clone is a singleton in its sample. The genes are TRBV2 and TRBJ2-7; D is uncertain. This receptor was obtained from a man younger than 40 in good health and CMV-seronegative. The material sequenced was PBMCs. CDR3 region: CASSRLEGDEQYF. The CDR3, as DNA: TGTGCCAGCAGTCGGCTAGAAGGCGACGAGCAGTACTTC.